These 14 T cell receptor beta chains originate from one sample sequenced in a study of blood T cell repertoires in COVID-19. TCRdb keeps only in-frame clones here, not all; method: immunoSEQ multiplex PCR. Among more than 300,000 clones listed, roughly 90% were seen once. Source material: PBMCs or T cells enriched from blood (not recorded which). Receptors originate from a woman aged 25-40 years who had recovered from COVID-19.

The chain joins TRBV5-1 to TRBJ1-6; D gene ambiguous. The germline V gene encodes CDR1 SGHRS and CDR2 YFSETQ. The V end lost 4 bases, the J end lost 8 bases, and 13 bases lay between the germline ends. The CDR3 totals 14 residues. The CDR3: CASSPAGSDSPLHF. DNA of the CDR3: TGCGCCAGCAGCCCGGCGGGGTCGGATTCACCCCTCCACTTT.

The CDR3 is CASSPGTGGNEQYF. CDR3 nucleotide sequence: TGTGCCAGCAGCCCAGGGACAGGGGGCAACGAGCAGTACTTC. The V call is TRBV5-5, the J call TRBJ2-7, with 12 bases aligning to TRBD1. The V gene end was trimmed by 4 bases and the J gene end by 5 bases; junction bases not matched to a gene: 4. Germline values: CDR1 SGHKS, CDR2 YYEKEE (reference sequence). The CDR3 is 14 residues long.

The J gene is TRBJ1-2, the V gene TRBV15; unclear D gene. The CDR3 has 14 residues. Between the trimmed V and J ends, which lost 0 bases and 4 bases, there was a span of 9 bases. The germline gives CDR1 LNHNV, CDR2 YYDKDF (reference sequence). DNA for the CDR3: TGTGCCACCAGCAGAGACGCCGGCGGCTATGGCTACACCTTC. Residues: CATSRDAGGYGYTF.

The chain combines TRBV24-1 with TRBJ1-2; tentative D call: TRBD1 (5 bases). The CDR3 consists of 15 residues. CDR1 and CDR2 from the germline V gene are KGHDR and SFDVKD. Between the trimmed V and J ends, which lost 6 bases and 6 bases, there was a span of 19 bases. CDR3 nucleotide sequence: TGTGCCACCAGTTCAAAGACGGGGGGTATTCATGGCTACACCTTC. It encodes CATSSKTGGIHGYTF.

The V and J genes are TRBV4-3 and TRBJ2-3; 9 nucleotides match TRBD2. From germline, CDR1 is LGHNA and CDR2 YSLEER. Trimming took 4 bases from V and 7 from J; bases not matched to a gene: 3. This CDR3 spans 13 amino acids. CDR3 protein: CASSPGTSYTQYF. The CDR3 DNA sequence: TGCGCCAGCAGCCCCGGGACTAGCTATACGCAGTATTTT.

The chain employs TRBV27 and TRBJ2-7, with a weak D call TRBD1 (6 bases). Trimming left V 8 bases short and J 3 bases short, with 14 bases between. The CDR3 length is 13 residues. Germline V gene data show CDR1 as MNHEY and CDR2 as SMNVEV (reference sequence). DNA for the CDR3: TGTGCCAGCGGAAGACAGGCTCTCTACGAGCAGTACTTC. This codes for CASGRQALYEQYF.

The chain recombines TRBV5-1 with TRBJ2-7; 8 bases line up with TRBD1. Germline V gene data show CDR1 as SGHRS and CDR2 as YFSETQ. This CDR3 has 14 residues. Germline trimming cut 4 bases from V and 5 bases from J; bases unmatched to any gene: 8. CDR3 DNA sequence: TGCGCCAGCAGCCCCCGGACAGGGAGCGACGAGCAGTACTTC. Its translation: CASSPRTGSDEQYF.

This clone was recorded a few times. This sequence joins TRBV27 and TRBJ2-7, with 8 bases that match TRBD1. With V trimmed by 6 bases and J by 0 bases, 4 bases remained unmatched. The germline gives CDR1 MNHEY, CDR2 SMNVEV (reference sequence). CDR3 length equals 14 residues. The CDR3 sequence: CASSLTGVSYEQYF. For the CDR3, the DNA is TGTGCCAGCAGCCTGACAGGGGTCTCCTACGAGCAGTACTTC.

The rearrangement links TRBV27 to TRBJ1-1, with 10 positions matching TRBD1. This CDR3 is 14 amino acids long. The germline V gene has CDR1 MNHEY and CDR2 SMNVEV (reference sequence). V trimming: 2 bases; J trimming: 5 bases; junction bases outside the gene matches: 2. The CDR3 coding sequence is TGTGCCAGCAGTTTAAGGGGACAGGGGACTGAAGCTTTCTTT. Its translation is CASSLRGQGTEAFF.

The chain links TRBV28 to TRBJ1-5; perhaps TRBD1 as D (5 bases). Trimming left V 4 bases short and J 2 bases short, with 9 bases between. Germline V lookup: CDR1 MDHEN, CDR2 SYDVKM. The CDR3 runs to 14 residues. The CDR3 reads CASSSGVGNQPQHF. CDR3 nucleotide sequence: TGTGCCAGCAGTTCGGGGGTGGGCAATCAGCCCCAGCATTTT.

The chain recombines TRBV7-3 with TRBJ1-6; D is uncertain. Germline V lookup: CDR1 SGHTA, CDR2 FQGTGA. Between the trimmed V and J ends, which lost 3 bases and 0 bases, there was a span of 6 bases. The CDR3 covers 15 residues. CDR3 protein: CASSFLSSYNSPLHF. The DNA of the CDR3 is TGTGCCAGCAGCTTCCTGAGCTCCTATAATTCACCCCTCCACTTT.

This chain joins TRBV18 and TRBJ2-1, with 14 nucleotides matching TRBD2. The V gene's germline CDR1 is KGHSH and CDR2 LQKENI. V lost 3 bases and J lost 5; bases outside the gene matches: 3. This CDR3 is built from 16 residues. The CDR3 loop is CASSPSGLAGDNEQFF. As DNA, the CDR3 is TGTGCCAGCTCACCCTCGGGACTAGCGGGGGACAATGAGCAGTTCTTC.

The CDR3 DNA reads TGTGCCAGCAGCTTAGCGAGAGAAAGTGGCTACACCTTC. Protein sequence: CASSLARESGYTF. The chain employs TRBV7-2 and TRBJ1-2; D gene ambiguous. The CDR3 is 13 amino acids. Germline lookup yields CDR1 SGHTA and CDR2 FQGNSA. V lost 0 bases and J 7 bases, leaving 9 bases between the germline ends.

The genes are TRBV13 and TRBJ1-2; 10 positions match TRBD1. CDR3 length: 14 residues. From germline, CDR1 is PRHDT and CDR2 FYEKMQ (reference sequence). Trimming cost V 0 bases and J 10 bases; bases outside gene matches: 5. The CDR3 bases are TGTGCCAGCAGCTTAGGCGCCGGACAGGGGGACTACACCTTC. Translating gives CASSLGAGQGDYTF.